This T cell receptor (beta chain) was sequenced in a study of Ad26.COV2.S vaccination and SARS-CoV-2 variants. TCRdb's table, derived via immunoSEQ multiplex PCR, lists solely in-frame clones and lacks some. The sample shows roughly 450,000 clones, more than 80% of them seen only once. CDR1 is MDHEN and CDR2 is SYDVKM in the germline V gene. There are 16 residues in the CDR3. The V end lost 4 bases, the J end lost 0 bases, and 16 bases lay between the germline ends. Treatment noted: around 19 received Ad26.COV2.S at low or high dose, single or two shots; 5 received placebo; per-sample allocation not given. After the first vaccine or placebo injection, samples were drawn on day 63.

Sequencing was performed on peripheral blood, taken in a trial of Ad26.COV2.S vaccine versus placebo. This clonotype was sampled from a person between 18 and 60 years old who received the Ad26.COV2.S COVID-19 vaccine or a placebo. This sequence joins TRBV28 and TRBJ2-7; D remains ambiguous. The CDR3 DNA is TGTGCCAGCAGTTCCCCCCTAAAGAAGAGCTCCTACGAGCAGTACTTC. It specifies CASSSPLKKSSYEQYF. Based on the CDR3 plus reference TRBV28 and TRBJ2-7, the full variable domain is DVKVTQSSRYLVKRTGEKVFLECVQDMDHENMFWYRQDPGLGLRLIYFSYDVKMKEKGDIPEGYSVSREKKERFSLILESASTNQTSMYLCASSSPLKKSSYEQYFGPGTRLTVT.